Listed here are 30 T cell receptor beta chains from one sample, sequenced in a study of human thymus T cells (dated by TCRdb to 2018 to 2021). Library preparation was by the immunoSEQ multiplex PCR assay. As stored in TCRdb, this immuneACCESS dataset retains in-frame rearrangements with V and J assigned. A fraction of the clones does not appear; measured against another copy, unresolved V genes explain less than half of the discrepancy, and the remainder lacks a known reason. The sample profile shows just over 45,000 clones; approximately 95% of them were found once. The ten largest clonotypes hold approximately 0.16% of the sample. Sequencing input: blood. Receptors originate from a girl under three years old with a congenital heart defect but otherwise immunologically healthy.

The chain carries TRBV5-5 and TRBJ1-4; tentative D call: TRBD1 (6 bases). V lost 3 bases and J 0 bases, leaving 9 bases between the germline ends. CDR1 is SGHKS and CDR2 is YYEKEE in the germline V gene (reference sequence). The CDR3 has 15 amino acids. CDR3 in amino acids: CASSSNRATNEKLFF. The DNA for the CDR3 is TGTGCCAGCAGCTCCAACAGGGCAACTAATGAAAAACTGTTTTTT. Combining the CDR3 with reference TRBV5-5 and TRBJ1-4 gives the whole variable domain DAGVTQSPTHLIKTRGQQVTLRCSPISGHKSVSWYQQVLGQGPQFIFQYYEKEERGRGNFPDRFSARQFPNYSSELNVNALLLGDSALYLCASSSNRATNEKLFFGSGTQLSVL.

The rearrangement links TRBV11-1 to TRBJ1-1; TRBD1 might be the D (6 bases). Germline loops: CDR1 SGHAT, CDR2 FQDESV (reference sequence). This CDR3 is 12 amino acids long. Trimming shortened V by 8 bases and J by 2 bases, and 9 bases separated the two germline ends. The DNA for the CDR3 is TGTGCCAGCCGGACAGTAAACACTGAAGCTTTCTTT. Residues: CASRTVNTEAFF.

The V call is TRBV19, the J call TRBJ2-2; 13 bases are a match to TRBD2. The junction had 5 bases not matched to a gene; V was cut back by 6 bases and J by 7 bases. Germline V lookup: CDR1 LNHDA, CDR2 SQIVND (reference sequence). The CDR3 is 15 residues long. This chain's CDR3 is CASRVLAGGVGELFF. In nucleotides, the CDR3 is TGTGCCAGTAGAGTACTAGCGGGAGGGGTCGGGGAGCTGTTTTTT.

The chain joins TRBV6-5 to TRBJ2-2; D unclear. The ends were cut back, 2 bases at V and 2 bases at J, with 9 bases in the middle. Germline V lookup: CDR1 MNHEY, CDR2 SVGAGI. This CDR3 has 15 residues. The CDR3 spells CASSYGLTNTGELFF. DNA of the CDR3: TGTGCCAGCAGTTACGGGCTAACCAACACCGGGGAGCTGTTTTTT.

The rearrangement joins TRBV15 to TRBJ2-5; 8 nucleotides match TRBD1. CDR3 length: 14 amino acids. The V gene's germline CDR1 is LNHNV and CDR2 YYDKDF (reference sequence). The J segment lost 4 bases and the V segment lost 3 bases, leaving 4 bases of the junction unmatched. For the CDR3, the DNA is TGTGCCACCAGCAGCGGACAGGGAGGAGAGACCCAGTACTTC. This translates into CATSSGQGGETQYF. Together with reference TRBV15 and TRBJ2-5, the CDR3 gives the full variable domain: DAMVIQNPRYQVTQFGKPVTLSCSQTLNHNVMYWYQQKSSQAPKLLFHYYDKDFNNEADTPDNFQSRRPNTSFCFLDIRSPGLGDTAMYLCATSSGQGGETQYFGPGTRLLVL.

The CDR3 DNA follows: TGTGCCAGCAGTTTATGGGGGGCAGGGCTCTCTGGAAACACCATATATTTT. Its protein product is CASSLWGAGLSGNTIYF. The V call is TRBV28, the J call TRBJ1-3; tentatively, D is TRBD1 (6 bases). There are 17 residues in the CDR3. Trimming took 0 bases from V and 0 from J, leaving 12 bases between them. Germline V gene sequence: CDR1 MDHEN, CDR2 SYDVKM.

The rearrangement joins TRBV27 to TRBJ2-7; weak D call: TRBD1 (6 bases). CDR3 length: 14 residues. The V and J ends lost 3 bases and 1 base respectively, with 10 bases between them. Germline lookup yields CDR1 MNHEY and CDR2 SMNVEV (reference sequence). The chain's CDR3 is CASSLWGPSYEQYF. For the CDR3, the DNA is TGTGCCAGCAGTTTGTGGGGGCCTTCCTACGAGCAGTACTTC.

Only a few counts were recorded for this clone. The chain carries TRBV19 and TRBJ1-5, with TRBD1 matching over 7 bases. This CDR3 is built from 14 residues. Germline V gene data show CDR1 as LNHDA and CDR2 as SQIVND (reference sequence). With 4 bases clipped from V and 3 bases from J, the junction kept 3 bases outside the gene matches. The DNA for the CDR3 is TGTGCCAGTAGTACGACAGGGACCAATCAGCCCCAGCATTTT. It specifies CASSTTGTNQPQHF. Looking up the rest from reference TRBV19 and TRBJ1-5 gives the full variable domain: DGGITQSPKYLFRKEGQNVTLSCEQNLNHDAMYWYRQDPGQGLRLIYYSQIVNDFQKGDIAEGYSVSREKKESFPLTVTSAQKNPTAFYLCASSTTGTNQPQHFGDGTRLSIL.

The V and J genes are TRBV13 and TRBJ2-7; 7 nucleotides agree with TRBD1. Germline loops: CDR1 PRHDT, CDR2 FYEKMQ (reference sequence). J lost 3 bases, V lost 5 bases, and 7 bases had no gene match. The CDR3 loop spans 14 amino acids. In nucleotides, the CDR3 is TGTGCCAGCAGCCCGACGGGACAGATCTACGAGCAGTACTTC. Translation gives CASSPTGQIYEQYF.

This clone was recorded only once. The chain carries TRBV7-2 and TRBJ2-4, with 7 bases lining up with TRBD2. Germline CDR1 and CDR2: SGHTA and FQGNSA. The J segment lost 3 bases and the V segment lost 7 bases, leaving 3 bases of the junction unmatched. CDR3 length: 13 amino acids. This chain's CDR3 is CASKGGGKNIQYF. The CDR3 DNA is TGTGCCAGCAAGGGCGGGGGCAAAAACATTCAGTACTTC.

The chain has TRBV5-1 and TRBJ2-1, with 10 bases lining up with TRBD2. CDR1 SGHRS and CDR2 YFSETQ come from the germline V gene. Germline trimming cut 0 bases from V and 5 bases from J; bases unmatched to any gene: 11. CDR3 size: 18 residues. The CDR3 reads CASSLDGPSAGGDNEQFF. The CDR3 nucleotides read TGCGCCAGCAGCTTGGATGGGCCCTCAGCGGGAGGGGACAATGAGCAGTTCTTC.

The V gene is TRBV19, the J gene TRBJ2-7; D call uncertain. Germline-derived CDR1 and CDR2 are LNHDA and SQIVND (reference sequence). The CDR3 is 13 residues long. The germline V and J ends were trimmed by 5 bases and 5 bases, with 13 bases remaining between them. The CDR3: CASSLRVIDEQYF. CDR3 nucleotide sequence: TGTGCCAGTAGTCTTCGGGTAATCGACGAGCAGTACTTC.

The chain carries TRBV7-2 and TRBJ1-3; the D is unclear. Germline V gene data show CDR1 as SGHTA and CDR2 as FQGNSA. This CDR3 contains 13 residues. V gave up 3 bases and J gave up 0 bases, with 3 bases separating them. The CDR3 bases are TGTGCCAGCAGCTTGAACTCTGGAAACACCATATATTTT. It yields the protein CASSLNSGNTIYF. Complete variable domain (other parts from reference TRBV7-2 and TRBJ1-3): GAGVSQSPSNKVTEKGKDVELRCDPISGHTALYWYRQSLGQGLEFLIYFQGNSAPDKSGLPSDRFSAERTGGSVSTLTIQRTQQEDSAVYLCASSLNSGNTIYFGEGSWLTVV.

In DNA form, the CDR3 reads TGTGCCAGTAAAAGATGGCAGGTTATGAACACTGAAGCTTTCTTT. Protein: CASKRWQVMNTEAFF. The chain recombines TRBV19 with TRBJ1-1; no definite D call. Trimming removed 7 bases from V and 0 bases from J, with 15 bases in between. The length of the CDR3 is 15 residues. CDR1 and CDR2 (germline): LNHDA, SQIVND (reference sequence). Using reference TRBV19 and TRBJ1-1 for the parts outside the CDR3, the full variable domain is DGGITQSPKYLFRKEGQNVTLSCEQNLNHDAMYWYRQDPGQGLRLIYYSQIVNDFQKGDIAEGYSVSREKKESFPLTVTSAQKNPTAFYLCASKRWQVMNTEAFFGQGTRLTVV.

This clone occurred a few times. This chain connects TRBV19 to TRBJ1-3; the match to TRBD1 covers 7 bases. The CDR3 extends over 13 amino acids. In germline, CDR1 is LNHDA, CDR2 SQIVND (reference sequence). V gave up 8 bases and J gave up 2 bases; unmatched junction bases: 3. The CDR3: CASHGTAGNTIYF. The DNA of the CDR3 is TGTGCCAGTCACGGGACAGCTGGAAACACCATATATTTT.

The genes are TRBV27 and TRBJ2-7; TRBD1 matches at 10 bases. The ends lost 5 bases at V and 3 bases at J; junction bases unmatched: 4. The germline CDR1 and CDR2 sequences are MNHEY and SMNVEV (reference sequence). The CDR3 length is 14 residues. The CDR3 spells CASSEWTGGYEQYF. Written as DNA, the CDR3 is TGTGCCAGCAGTGAGTGGACAGGGGGCTACGAGCAGTACTTC.

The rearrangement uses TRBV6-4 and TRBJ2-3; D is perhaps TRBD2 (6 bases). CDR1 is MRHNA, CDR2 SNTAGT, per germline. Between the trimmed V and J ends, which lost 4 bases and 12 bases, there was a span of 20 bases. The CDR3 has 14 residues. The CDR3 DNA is TGTGCCAGCAGTGGCAACTCCGGACTATCCGATCAGTATTTT. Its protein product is CASSGNSGLSDQYF.

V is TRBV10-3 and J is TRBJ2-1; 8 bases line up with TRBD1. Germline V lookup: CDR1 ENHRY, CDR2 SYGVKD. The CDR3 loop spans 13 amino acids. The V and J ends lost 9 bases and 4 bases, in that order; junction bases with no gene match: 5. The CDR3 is CAINTGGYNEQFF. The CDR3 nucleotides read TGTGCCATAAACACAGGGGGATACAATGAGCAGTTCTTC.

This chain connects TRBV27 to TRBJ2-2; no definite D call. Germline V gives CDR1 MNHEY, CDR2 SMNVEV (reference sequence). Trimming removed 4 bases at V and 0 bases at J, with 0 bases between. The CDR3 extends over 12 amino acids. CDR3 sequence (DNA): TGTGCCAGCAGTTCGAACACCGGGGAGCTGTTTTTT. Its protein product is CASSSNTGELFF.

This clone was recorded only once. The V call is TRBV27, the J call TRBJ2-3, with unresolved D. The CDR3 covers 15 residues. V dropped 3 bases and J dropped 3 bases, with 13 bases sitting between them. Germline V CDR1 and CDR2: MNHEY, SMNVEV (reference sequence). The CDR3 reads CASSLSAHATDTQYF. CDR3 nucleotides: TGTGCCAGCAGTTTGAGTGCACACGCTACAGATACGCAGTATTTT.

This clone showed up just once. The CDR3 DNA follows: TGTGCCAGTACCTCGGACGGGTCCTACAATGAGCAGTTCTTC. Its translation is CASTSDGSYNEQFF. This sequence joins TRBV19 and TRBJ2-1; D gene unclear. The CDR3 loop spans 14 amino acids. Trimming left V 7 bases short and J 1 base short, with 11 bases between. Germline V gene lookup returns CDR1 LNHDA and CDR2 SQIVND (reference sequence).

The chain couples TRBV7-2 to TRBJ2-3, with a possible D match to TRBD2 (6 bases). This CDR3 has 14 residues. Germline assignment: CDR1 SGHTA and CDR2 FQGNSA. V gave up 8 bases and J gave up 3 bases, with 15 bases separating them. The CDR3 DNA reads TGTGCCAGCCGCTGGAGGGCTCAGACAGATACGCAGTATTTT. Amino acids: CASRWRAQTDTQYF.

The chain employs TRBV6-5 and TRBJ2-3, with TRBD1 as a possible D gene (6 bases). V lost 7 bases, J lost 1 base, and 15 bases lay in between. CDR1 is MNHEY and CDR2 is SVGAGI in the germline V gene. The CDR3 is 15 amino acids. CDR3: CASTSDSGRTDTQYF. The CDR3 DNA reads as TGTGCCAGCACCTCGGACAGCGGACGCACAGATACGCAGTATTTT.

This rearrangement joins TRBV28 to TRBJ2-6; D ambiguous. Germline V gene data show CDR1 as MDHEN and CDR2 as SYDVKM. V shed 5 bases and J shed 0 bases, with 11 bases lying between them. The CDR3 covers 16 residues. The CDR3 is CASSTPTGSGANVLTF. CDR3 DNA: TGTGCCAGCAGTACTCCGACCGGCTCTGGGGCCAACGTCCTGACTTTC. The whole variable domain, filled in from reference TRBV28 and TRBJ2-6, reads DVKVTQSSRYLVKRTGEKVFLECVQDMDHENMFWYRQDPGLGLRLIYFSYDVKMKEKGDIPEGYSVSREKKERFSLILESASTNQTSMYLCASSTPTGSGANVLTFGAGSRLTVL.

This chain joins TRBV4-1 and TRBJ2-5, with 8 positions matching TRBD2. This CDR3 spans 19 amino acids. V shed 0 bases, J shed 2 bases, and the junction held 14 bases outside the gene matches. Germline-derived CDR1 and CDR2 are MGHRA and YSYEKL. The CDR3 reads CASSQDQGFSGSHQETQYF. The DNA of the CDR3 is TGCGCCAGCAGCCAAGATCAAGGCTTCAGCGGGAGTCATCAAGAGACCCAGTACTTC.

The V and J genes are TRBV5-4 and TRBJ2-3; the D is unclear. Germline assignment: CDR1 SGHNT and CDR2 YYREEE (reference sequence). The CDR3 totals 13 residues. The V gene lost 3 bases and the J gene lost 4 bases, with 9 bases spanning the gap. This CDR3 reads CASSYGYSDTQYF. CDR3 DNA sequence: TGTGCCAGCAGCTACGGGTATTCAGATACGCAGTATTTT.

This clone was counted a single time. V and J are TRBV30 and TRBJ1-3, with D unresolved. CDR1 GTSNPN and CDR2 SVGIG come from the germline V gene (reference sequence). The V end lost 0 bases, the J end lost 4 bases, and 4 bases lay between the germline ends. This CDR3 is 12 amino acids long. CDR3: CAWSVTGNTIYF. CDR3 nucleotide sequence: TGTGCCTGGAGTGTCACCGGAAACACCATATATTTT.

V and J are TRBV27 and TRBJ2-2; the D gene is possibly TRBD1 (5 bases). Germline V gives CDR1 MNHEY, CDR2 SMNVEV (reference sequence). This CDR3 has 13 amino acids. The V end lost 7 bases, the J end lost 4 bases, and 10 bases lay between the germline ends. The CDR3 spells CASTDSGTGELFF. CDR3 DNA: TGTGCCAGCACCGACAGTGGCACCGGGGAGCTGTTTTTT.

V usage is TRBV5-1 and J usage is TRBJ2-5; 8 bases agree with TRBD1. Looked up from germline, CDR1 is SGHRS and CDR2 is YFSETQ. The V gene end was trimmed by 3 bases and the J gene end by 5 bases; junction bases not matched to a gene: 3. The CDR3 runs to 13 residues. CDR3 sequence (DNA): TGCGCCAGCAGCTCGAACAGGGGGGAGACCCAGTACTTC. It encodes CASSSNRGETQYF.

CDR3 amino acids: CASSRGLDLVSGELFF. CDR3 DNA: TGTGCCAGCAGCAGGGGACTAGACTTAGTTTCCGGGGAGCTGTTTTTT. This rearrangement joins TRBV7-9 to TRBJ2-2, with 8 bases that match TRBD2. After removal of 5 bases from V and 6 bases from J, the junction contained 11 bases not matched to a gene. CDR1 SEHNR and CDR2 FQNEAQ come from the germline V gene (reference sequence). CDR3 length: 16 amino acids.